This T cell receptor (beta chain) was retrieved from a study of chemoradiotherapy in HPV16-positive cancers. Overall study context: Candidate HPV-specific T-cell clones and common TCR motifs came from functional assays in a couple of HPV16-positive patients. General study findings and limits: Only two HPV16-positive patients supplied the functional HPV-specificity definition. During treatment, candidate HPV-specific clones and E7-related motifs expanded in tumor. HPV-responsive T-cell expansion during chemoradiotherapy was linked to improved recurrence-free survival in HPV16-positive patients.

On this clone itself: Its antigen remains unidentified.

Clones were sequenced by immunoSEQ multiplex PCR, and TCRdb holds only the in-frame ones, with some missing. The profile covers 20,000 to 25,000 clones, with approximately 86% appearing a single time and under 5.5% taken by the ten largest. The CDR3 covers 13 residues. Germline V gene data show CDR1 as SNHLY and CDR2 as FYNNEI. V was cut by 7 bases and J by 10 bases, with 14 bases left in between. The source is a human donor with HPV-associated anogenital cancer. This material consisted of blood, taken from a patient who underwent chemoradiotherapy. V usage is TRBV2 and J usage is TRBJ1-6, with D uncertain. The CDR3 reads CASIKVLGSPLHF. The CDR3 region has the DNA TGTGCCAGCATAAAGGTTTTAGGATCACCCCTCCACTTT.